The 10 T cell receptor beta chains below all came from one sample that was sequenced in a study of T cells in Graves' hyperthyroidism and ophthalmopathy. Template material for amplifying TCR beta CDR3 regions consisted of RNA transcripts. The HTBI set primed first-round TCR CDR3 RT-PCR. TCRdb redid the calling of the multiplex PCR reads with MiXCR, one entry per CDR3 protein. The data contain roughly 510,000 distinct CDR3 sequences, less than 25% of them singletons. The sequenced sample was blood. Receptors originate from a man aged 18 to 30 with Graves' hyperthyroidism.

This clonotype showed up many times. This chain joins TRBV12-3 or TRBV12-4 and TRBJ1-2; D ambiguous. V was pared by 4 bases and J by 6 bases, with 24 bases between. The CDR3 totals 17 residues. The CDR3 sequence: CASSSLGPRRIHHGYTF. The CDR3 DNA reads TGTGCCAGCAGTTCCCTAGGCCCCCGACGGATTCATCATGGCTACACCTTC.

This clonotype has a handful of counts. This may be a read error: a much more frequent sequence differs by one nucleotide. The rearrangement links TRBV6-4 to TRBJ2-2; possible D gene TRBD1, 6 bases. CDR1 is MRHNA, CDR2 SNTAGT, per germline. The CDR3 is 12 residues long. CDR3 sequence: CARSYGQGELFF. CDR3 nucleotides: TGTGCCCGCAGTTACGGACAGGGGGAGCTGTTTTTT.

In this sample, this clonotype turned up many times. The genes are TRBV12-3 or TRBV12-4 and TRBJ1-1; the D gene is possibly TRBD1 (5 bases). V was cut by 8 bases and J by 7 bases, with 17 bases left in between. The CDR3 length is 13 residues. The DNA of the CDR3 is TGTGCCAGCGCACCGGGGCCGGGCGATGAAGCTTTCTTT. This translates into CASAPGPGDEAFF.

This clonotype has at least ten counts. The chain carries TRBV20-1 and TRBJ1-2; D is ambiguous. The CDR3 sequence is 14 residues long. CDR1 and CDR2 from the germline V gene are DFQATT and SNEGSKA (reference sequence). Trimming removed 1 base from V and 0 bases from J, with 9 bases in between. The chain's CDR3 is CSARGGTTNYGYTF. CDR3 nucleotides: TGCAGTGCTAGAGGGGGTACTACTAACTATGGCTACACCTTC.

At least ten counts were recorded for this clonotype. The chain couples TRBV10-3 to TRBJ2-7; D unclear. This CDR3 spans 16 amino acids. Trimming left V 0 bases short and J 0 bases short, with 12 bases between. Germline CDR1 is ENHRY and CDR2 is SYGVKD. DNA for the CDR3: TGTGCCATCAGTGAGTCCCACGGGCAAAGCTCCTACGAGCAGTACTTC. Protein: CAISESHGQSSYEQYF.

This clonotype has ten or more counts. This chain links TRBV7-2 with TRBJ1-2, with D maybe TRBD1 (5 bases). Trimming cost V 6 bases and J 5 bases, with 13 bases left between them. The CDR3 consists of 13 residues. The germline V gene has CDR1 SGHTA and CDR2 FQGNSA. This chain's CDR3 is CASRPGPLYGYTF. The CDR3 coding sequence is TGTGCCAGCAGGCCGGGACCGTTATATGGCTACACCTTC.

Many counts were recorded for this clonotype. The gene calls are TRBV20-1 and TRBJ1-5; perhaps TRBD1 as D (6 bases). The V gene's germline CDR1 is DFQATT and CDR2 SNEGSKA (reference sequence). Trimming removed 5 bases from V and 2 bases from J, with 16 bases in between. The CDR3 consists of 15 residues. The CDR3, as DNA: TGCAGTGCTTGGGACACACCAAGGGGCAATCAGCCCCAGCATTTT. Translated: CSAWDTPRGNQPQHF.

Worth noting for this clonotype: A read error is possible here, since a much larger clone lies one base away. CDR3 amino acids: CAISLTVGQQYF. The DNA of the CDR3 is TGTGCCATCAGCCTAACCGTGGGGCAGCAGTACTTC. The V and J genes are TRBV3-1 and TRBJ2-7, with a weak D call TRBD1 (5 bases). Germline loops: CDR1 LGHDT, CDR2 YNNKEL (reference sequence). The CDR3 runs to 12 residues.

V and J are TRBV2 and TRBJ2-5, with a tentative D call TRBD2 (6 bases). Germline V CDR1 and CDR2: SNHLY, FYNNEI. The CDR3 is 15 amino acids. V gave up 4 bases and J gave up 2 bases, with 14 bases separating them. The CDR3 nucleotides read TGTGCCAGCAGTGTGGGGGGAAGGAGACAAGAGACCCAGTACTTC. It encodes CASSVGGRRQETQYF.

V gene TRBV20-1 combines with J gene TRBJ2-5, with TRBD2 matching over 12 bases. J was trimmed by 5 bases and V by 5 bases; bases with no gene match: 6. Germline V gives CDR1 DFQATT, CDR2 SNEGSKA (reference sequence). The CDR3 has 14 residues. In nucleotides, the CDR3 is TGCAGTGCTCCTCCGGGACTAGCGGGTGAGACCCAGTACTTC. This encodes CSAPPGLAGETQYF.